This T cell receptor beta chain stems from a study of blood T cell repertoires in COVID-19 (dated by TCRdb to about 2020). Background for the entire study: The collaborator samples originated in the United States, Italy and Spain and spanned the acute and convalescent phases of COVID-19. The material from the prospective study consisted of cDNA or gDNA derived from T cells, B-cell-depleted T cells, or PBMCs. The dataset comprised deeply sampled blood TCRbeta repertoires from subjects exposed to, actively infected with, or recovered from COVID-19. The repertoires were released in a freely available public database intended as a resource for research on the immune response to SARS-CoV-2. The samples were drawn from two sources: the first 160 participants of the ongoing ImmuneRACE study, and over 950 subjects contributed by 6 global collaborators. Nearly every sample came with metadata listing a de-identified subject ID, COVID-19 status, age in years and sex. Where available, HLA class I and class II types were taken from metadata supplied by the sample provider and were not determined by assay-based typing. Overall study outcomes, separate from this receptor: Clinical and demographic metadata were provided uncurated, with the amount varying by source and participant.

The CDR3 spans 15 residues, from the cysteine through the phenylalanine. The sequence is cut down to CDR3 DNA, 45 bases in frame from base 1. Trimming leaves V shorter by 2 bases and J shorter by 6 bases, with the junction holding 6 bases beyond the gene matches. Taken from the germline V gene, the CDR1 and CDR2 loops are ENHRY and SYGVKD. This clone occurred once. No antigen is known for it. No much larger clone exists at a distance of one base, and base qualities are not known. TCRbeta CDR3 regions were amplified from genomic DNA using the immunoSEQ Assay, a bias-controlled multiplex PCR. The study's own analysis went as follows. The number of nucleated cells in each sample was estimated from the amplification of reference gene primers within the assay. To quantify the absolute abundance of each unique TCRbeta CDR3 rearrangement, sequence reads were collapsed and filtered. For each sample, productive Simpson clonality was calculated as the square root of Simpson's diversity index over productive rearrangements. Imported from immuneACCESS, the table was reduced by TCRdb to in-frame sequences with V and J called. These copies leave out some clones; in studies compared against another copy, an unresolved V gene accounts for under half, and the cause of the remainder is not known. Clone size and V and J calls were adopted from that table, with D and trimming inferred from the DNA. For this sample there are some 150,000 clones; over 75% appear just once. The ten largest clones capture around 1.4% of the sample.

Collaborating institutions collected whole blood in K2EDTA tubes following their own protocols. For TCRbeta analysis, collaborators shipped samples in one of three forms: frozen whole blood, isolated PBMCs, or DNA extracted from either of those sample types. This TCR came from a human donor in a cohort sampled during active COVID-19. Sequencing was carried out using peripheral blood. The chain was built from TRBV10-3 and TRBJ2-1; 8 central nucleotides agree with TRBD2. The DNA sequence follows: TGTGCCATCAGTGAGGTCCAGCGGGAGCTCAATGAGCAGTTCTTC. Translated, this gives CAISEVQRELNEQFF.